The 8 T cell receptor beta chains below all came from one sample that was sequenced in a study of blood T cell repertoires in COVID-19. Here immunoSEQ multiplex PCR was the method, and the copy in TCRdb shows in-frame clones only, minus some. The sample contains about 210,000 clones, less than 90% of which appear only once. Sequenced: peripheral blood. The receptors derive from an older man with acute or convalescent COVID-19.

This clone was recorded a few times. This rearrangement joins TRBV25-1 to TRBJ1-1, with 10 bases fitting TRBD1. CDR3 length: 14 amino acids. J lost 5 bases, V lost 5 bases, and 5 bases had no gene match. CDR1 is MGHDK, CDR2 SYGVNS, per germline. The CDR3 sequence: CASSRQGARTEAFF. The CDR3 DNA sequence: TGTGCCAGCAGTAGACAGGGGGCGCGGACTGAAGCTTTCTTT.

The V gene is TRBV19, the J gene TRBJ1-5; no clear D. V was shortened by 3 bases and J by 10 bases, with 16 bases between the two germline ends. This CDR3 spans 14 amino acids. The germline V gene has CDR1 LNHDA and CDR2 SQIVND (reference sequence). CDR3 loop: CASSMREQSIPQHF. In DNA form, the CDR3 reads TGTGCCAGTAGTATGCGGGAACAGTCGATTCCCCAGCATTTT.

The chain links TRBV7-2 to TRBJ1-3; 8 positions match TRBD1. J lost 0 bases, V lost 4 bases, and 2 bases had no gene match. In germline, CDR1 is SGHTA, CDR2 FQGNSA. There are 15 residues in the CDR3. The chain's CDR3 is CASSSGTGSGNTIYF. The CDR3 DNA sequence: TGTGCCAGCAGCTCTGGGACAGGCTCTGGAAACACCATATATTTT.

This clone was counted many times. The chain carries TRBV6-1 and TRBJ1-4; tentative D call: TRBD1 (5 bases). CDR1 is MNHNS, CDR2 SASEGT, per germline. The CDR3 spans 15 residues. The V and J ends lost 1 base and 5 bases respectively, with 11 bases between them. The CDR3 protein is CASSEETASNEKLFF. CDR3 in DNA: TGTGCCAGCAGTGAAGAGACAGCTTCCAATGAAAAACTGTTTTTT.

This sequence joins TRBV27 and TRBJ2-7; D not certain. With 2 bases removed from V and 0 bases from J, the gap between germline ends came to 14 bases. CDR1 MNHEY and CDR2 SMNVEV come from the germline V gene (reference sequence). CDR3 length: 16 amino acids. DNA of the CDR3: TGTGCCAGCAGTTTACAGCTTCCGTCTAGCTCCTACGAGCAGTACTTC. Amino acids: CASSLQLPSSSYEQYF.

The chain couples TRBV28 to TRBJ1-2; 7 nucleotides agree with TRBD1. Trimming at V came to 5 bases and at J to 8 bases, leaving 17 bases not matched to a gene. Germline V gene sequence: CDR1 MDHEN, CDR2 SYDVKM. This CDR3 contains 16 residues. The CDR3 DNA is TGTGCCAGCAGTCCTGGGGGGACAGCCTCTATTCGCGGCTACACCTTC. Translation gives CASSPGGTASIRGYTF.

The chain combines TRBV6-4 with TRBJ1-2; D is unclear. The CDR3 length is 13 residues. V was shortened by 2 bases and J by 6 bases, with 10 bases between the two germline ends. Per germline, CDR1 MRHNA and CDR2 SNTAGT. CDR3 nucleotides: TGTGCCAGCAGTGACAGGGAGGGCGATGGCTACACCTTC. It encodes CASSDREGDGYTF.

J is TRBJ2-2 and V is TRBV24-1; D unclear. From germline, CDR1 is KGHDR and CDR2 SFDVKD. CDR3 size: 12 residues. Between the trimmed V and J ends, which lost 4 bases and 4 bases, there was a span of 3 bases. As DNA, the CDR3 is TGTGCCACCAGTGACCGCACCGGGGAGCTGTTTTTT. It specifies CATSDRTGELFF.